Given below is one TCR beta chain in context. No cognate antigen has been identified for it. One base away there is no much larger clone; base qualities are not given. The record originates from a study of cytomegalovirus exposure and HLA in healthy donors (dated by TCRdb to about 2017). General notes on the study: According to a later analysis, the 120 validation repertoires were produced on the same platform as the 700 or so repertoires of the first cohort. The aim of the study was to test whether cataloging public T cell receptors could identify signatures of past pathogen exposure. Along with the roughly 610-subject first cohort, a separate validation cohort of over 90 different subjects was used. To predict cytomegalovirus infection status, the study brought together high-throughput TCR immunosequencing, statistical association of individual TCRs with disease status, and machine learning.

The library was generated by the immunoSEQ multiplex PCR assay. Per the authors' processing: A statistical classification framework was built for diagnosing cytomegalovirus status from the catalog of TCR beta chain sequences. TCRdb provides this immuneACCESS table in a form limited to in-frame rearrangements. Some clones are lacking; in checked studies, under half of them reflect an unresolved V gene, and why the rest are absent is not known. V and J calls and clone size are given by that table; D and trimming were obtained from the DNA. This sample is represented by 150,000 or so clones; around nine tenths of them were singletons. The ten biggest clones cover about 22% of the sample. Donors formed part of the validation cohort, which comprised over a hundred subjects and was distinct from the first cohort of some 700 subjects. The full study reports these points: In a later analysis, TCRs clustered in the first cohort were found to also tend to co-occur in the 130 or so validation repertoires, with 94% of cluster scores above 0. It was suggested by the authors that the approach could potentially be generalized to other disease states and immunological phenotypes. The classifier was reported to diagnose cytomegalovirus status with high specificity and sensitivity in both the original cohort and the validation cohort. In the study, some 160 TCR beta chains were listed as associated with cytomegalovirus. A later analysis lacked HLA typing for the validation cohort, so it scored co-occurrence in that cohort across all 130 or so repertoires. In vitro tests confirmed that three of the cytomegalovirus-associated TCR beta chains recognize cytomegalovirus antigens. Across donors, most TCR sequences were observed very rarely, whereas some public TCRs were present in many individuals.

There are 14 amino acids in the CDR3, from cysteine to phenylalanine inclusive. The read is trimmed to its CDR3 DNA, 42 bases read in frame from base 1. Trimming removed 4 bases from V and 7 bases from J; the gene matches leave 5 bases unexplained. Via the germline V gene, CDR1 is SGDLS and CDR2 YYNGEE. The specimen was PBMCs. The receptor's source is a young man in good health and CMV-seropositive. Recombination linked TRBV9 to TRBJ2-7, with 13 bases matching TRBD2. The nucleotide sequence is TGTGCCAGCAGCCTGGGACTAGCGGGATTTGAGCAGTACTTC. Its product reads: CASSLGLAGFEQYF.